Below, 9 T cell receptor beta chains from the same sample are listed, as sequenced in a study of blood T cells in healthy people across ages. Primers used in a second PCR of roughly 6 to 12 cycles were a sample-barcoded 5' primer and a J-beta primer mix. TCRdb passed the 5' RACE reads through MiXCR, listing each CDR3 protein once. This sample has approximately 2,000,000 distinct CDR3 sequences, with about 39% found just once. Sequenced sample: blood. These receptors all come from a human donor in good health.

This clonotype was counted a few times. This sequence joins TRBV7-3 and TRBJ2-7; 7 bases align to TRBD1. Germline CDR1 reads SGHTA; CDR2 reads FQGTGA. The CDR3 spans 14 residues. The V and J ends lost 6 bases and 7 bases, in that order; junction bases with no gene match: 12. The CDR3 protein is CASSLTGAGEEQYF. For the CDR3, the DNA is TGTGCCAGCAGTCTTACAGGGGCCGGTGAAGAGCAGTACTTC.

The chain has TRBV7-2 and TRBJ2-7; 8 bases fit TRBD1. Germline CDR1 SGHTA, CDR2 FQGNSA. The trim removed 2 bases at V and 5 bases at J, leaving 8 bases unmatched. The CDR3 loop spans 15 amino acids. The DNA of the CDR3 is TGTGCCAGCAGCTTACGGACAGGGTTTCTCCACGAGCAGTACTTC. This codes for CASSLRTGFLHEQYF. Supplemented by reference TRBV7-2 and TRBJ2-7, the full variable domain reads GAGVSQSPSNKVTEKGKDVELRCDPISGHTALYWYRQSLGQGLEFLIYFQGNSAPDKSGLPSDRFSAERTGGSVSTLTIQRTQQEDSAVYLCASSLRTGFLHEQYFGPGTRLTVT.

The chain recombines TRBV7-9 with TRBJ1-4, with 7 bases fitting TRBD1. Germline V gene lookup returns CDR1 SEHNR and CDR2 FQNEAQ (reference sequence). The junction had 13 bases not matched to a gene; V was cut back by 5 bases and J by 10 bases. There are 15 residues in the CDR3. CDR3 DNA sequence: TGTGCCAGCAGCCCTCAAGGGACAGATGACGGAAAACTGTTTTTT. Its protein product is CASSPQGTDDGKLFF.

This chain connects TRBV20-1 to TRBJ1-2; D may be TRBD1 (6 bases). CDR1 DFQATT and CDR2 SNEGSKA come from the germline V gene (reference sequence). V gave up 3 bases and J gave up 7 bases, with 15 bases separating them. The CDR3 contains 13 residues. CDR3 residues: CSARTGAQGGYTF. Here the CDR3 DNA reads TGCAGTGCTAGGACGGGGGCCCAGGGTGGCTACACCTTC.

The chain couples TRBV12-3 or TRBV12-4 to TRBJ2-7, with 7 nucleotides matching TRBD1. V was clipped by 5 bases and J by 6 bases; unmatched bases: 16. The CDR3 spans 16 residues. For the CDR3, the DNA is TGTGCCAGCAGTCCCCGGACAGGTACCCAGATGGGCGAGCAGTACTTC. This translates into CASSPRTGTQMGEQYF.

The rearrangement uses TRBV2 and TRBJ2-1; 7 positions match TRBD1. CDR1 and CDR2 (germline): SNHLY, FYNNEI. V gave up 6 bases and J gave up 5 bases; unmatched junction bases: 10. CDR3 length: 15 residues. This chain's CDR3 is CASSRQGLIHNEQFF. CDR3 nucleotide sequence: TGTGCCAGCAGCCGACAGGGTCTTATCCACAATGAGCAGTTCTTC.

In its sample, this clonotype was seen a few times. The chain has TRBV29-1 and TRBJ2-1; 10 nucleotides agree with TRBD2. The germline V gene encodes CDR1 SQVTM and CDR2 ANQGSEA. J lost 4 bases, V lost 6 bases, and 3 bases had no gene match. CDR3 length equals 13 residues. CDR3 nucleotide sequence: TGCAGCGTGTGGACTAGCGGTTACAATGAGCAGTTCTTC. This sequence encodes CSVWTSGYNEQFF.

This clonotype appeared a few times. The genes are TRBV7-2 and TRBJ2-7, with D perhaps TRBD1 or TRBD2 (5 bases each). CDR1 SGHTA and CDR2 FQGNSA come from the germline V gene. This CDR3 is built from 14 residues. Deletions cut 5 bases from V and 5 bases from J, with 16 bases between. CDR3 nucleotide sequence: TGTGCCAGCAGCAAGGTCGAGTGGGGGAACGAGCAGTACTTC. Amino acid sequence: CASSKVEWGNEQYF.

The CDR3 protein is CASSLARDHYGYTF. The CDR3 bases are TGTGCCAGCAGCTTAGCGAGGGATCACTATGGCTACACCTTC. This rearrangement joins TRBV7-2 to TRBJ1-2, with no clear D. There are 14 residues in the CDR3. The germline CDR1 and CDR2 sequences are SGHTA and FQGNSA. The V end was cut by 0 bases, the J end by 3 bases, with 8 bases between.